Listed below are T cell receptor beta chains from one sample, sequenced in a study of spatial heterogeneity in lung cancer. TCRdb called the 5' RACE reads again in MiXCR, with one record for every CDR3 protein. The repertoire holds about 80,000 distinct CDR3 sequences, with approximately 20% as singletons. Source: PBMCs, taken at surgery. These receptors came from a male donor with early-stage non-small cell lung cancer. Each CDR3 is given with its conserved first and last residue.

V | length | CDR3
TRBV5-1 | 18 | CASSLEGQGARNTGELFF
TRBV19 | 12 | CASSGGFREQYF
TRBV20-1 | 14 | CSARNPTGNTEAFF
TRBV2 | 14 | CASSPGTGFREQYF
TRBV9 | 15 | CASSVIGPGATEAFF
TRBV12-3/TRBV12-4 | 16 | CASSLARAGGHGEQFF
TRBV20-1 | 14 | CSARDGNGNEKLFF
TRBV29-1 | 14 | CSGGPGFSTDTQYF
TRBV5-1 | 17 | CASSLTGQTSGANVLTF
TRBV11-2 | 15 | CASSLVGPSGETQYF
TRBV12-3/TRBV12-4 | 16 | CASSLQTSGRAYEQYF
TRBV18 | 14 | CASSMTGGGDTQYF
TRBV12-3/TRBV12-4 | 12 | CASSPWGDEQFF
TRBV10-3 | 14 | CAISERAGEETQYF
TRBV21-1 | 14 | CASQGRRDTGELFF
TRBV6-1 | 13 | CASIKDRGEGYTF
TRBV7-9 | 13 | CASTAAGADTQYF
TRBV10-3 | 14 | CAISTERGRSEQYF
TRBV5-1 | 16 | CASSLAVRSTYNEQFF